Detailed here is one TCR beta chain. These data originate in a study of cytomegalovirus exposure and HLA in healthy donors. Trimming removed 3 bases from V and 4 bases from J, with 10 bases in between. Germline CDR1 SGHTA, CDR2 FQGNSA. The CDR3 is 15 residues long. Primers: 60 Vbeta forward and 13 Jbeta reverse. Data came from immunoSEQ multiplex PCR; TCRdb stores just in-frame clones and leaves some out. Of about 150,000 clones in the sample, less than 65% are singletons; the top ten hold 3%. This sequence originates from a woman in her twenties or thirties in good health and CMV-seropositive. The chain joins TRBV7-2 to TRBJ2-6; D is unresolved. The sample comprised PBMCs. The CDR3 reads CASSLQASGANVLTF. Written as DNA, the CDR3 is TGTGCCAGCAGCTTGCAGGCTTCCGGGGCCAACGTCCTGACTTTC.